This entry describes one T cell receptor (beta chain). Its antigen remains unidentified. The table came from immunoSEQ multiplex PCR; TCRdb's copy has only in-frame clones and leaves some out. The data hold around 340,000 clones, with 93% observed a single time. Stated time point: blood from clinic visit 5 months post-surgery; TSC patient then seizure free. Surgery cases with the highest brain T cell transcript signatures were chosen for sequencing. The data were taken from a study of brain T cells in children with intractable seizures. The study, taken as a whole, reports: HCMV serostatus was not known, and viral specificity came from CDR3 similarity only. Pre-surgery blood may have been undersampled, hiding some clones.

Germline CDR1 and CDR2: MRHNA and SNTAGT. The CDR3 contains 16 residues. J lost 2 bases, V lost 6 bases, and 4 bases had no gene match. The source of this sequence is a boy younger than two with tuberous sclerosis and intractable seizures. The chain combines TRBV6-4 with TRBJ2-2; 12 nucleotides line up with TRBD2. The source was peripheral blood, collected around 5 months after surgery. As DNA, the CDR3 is TGTGCCAGCAGAGAACTAGCGGGGGGCAACACCGGGGAGCTGTTTTTT. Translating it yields CASRELAGGNTGELFF.